This TCR beta chain was found in a study of blood T cell repertoires in COVID-19. Study-level information: Sites in the United States, Italy and Spain provided acute and convalescent COVID-19 samples. T cells, B-cell-depleted T cells, or PBMCs supplied cDNA or gDNA.

CDR1 KGHSH and CDR2 LQKENI come from the germline V gene. This CDR3 has 14 amino acids. The ends were cut back, 6 bases at V and 4 bases at J, with 16 bases in the middle. How the authors handled the data: How many nucleated cells were present was estimated from reference gene primer amplification. Assay used: immunoSEQ multiplex PCR; TCRdb lists only in-frame clones, some missing. That table is the source of V, J and clone size, and D and trimming were worked out from the DNA. This sample carries roughly 250,000 clones, roughly four fifths of them seen once, and the ten largest clones take 9.5% to 15%.

The sample taken for sequencing was peripheral blood. The TCR sequence derives from a woman aged 60-75 years with active or convalescent COVID-19. This sequence joins TRBV18 and TRBJ2-7, with D possibly matching TRBD1 (6 bases). The CDR3 coding sequence is TGTGCCAGCTCGCCCCGACAGGAAAGTTACGAGCAGTACTTC. It specifies CASSPRQESYEQYF.